Sequencing of this T cell receptor beta chain was carried out in a study of cytomegalovirus exposure and HLA in healthy donors. Study-level points and caveats: Later on, an analysis showed TCR association rates differing by HLA locus, with DRB1 the most and HLA-C the fewest. The authors considered a cluster of highly shared sequence variants likely to be a sequencing artifact. Only CMV serostatus was available as immune exposure information. Most sequenced TCRs were rare (though some public TCRs occurred in many donors).

Trimming removed 6 bases at V and 8 bases at J, with 19 bases between. This CDR3 has 15 amino acids. CDR1 LNHDA and CDR2 SQIVND come from the germline V gene (reference sequence). In the case of this clone: Its antigen is as yet unknown.

The study ran its PCR with 60 Vbeta and 13 Jbeta primers. Method: immunoSEQ multiplex PCR; TCRdb's copy keeps in-frame clones and lacks some. This sample has about 62,000 clones; around 87% occur once, and the top ten carry about 1.5%. V and J are TRBV19 and TRBJ2-2; weak D call: TRBD1 (6 bases). The receptor was derived from a man between 18 and 29 years old in good health and CMV-seronegative. The sample was PBMCs. The CDR3 DNA sequence: TGTGCCAGTAGCCAAACAGGGTCACTGGGTGGGGAGCTGTTTTTT. Amino acids: CASSQTGSLGGELFF.